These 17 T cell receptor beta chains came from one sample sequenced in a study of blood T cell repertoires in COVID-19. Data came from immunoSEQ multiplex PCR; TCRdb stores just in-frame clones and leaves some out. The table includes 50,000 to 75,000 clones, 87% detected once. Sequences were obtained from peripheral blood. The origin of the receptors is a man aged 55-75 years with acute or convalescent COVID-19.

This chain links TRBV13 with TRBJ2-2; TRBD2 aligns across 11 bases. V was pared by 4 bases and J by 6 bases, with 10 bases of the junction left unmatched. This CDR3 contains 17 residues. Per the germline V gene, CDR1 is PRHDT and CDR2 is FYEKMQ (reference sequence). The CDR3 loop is CASSYQGLAGGSGELFF. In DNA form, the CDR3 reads TGTGCCAGCAGCTATCAGGGGCTAGCGGGGGGCTCCGGGGAGCTGTTTTTT.

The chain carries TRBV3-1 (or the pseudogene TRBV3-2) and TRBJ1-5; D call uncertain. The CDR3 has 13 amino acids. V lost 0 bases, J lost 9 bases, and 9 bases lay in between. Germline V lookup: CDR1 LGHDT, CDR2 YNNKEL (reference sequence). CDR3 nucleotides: TGTGCCAGCAGCCAAGATTATAGCGGGCCCCAGCATTTT. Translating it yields CASSQDYSGPQHF.

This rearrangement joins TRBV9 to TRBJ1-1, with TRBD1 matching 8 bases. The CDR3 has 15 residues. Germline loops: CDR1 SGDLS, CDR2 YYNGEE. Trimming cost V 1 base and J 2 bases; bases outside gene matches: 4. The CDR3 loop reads CASSVLTGANTEAFF. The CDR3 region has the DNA TGTGCCAGCAGCGTATTGACAGGGGCAAACACTGAAGCTTTCTTT.

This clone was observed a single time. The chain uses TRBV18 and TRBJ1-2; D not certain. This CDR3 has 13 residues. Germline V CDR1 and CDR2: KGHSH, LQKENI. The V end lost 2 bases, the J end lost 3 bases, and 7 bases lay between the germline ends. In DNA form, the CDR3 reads TGTGCCAGCTCACCAGGCAGCGACTATGGCTACACCTTC. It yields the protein CASSPGSDYGYTF.

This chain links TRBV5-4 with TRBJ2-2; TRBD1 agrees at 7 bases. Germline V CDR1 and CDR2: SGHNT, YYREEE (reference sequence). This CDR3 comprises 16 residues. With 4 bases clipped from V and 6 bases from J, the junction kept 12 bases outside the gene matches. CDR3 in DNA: TGTGCCAGCAGCCTTTCTAGGGGGCTGGGGGCCGGGGAGCTGTTTTTT. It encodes CASSLSRGLGAGELFF.

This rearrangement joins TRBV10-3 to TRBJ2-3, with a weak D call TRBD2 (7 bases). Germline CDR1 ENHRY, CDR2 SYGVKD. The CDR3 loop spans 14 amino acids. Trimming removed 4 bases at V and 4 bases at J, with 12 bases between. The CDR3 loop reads CAISARGAPDTQYF. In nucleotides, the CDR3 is TGTGCCATCAGTGCCCGGGGGGCACCAGATACGCAGTATTTT.

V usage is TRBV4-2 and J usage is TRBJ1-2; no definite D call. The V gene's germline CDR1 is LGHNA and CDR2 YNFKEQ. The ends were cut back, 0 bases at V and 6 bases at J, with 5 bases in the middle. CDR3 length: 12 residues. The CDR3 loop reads CASSQESDGYTF. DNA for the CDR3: TGTGCCAGCAGCCAAGAGTCGGATGGCTACACCTTC.

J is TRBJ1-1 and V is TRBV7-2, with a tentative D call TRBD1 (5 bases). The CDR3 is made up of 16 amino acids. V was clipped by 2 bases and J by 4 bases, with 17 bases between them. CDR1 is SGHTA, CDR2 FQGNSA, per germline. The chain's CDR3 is CASSLQQVPRGTEAFF. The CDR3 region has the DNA TGTGCCAGCAGCTTACAACAGGTCCCAAGGGGCACTGAAGCTTTCTTT.

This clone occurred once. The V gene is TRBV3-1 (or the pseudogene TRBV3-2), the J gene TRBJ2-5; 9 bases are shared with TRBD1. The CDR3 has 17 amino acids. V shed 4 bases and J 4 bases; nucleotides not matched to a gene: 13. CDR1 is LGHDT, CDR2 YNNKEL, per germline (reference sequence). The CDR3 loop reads CASSPSPGQGMLETQYF. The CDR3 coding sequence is TGTGCCAGCAGCCCTTCCCCGGGACAGGGAATGTTAGAGACCCAGTACTTC.

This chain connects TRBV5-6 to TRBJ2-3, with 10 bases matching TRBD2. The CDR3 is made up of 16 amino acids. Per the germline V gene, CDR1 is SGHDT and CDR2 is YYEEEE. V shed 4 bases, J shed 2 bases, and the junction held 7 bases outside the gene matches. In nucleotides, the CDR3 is TGTGCCAGCAGCCTAGGACTAGCGGTAACCACAGATACGCAGTATTTT. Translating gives CASSLGLAVTTDTQYF.

CDR3 nucleotide sequence: TGTGCCAGCAGCTTAGATCAGAGGCGTCTTCAGGGGGCACGGGAGACCCAGTACTTC. Translating gives CASSLDQRRLQGARETQYF. The rearrangement links TRBV11-2 to TRBJ2-5; 8 bases are a match to TRBD1. J gave up 5 bases and V 0 bases, and 17 bases lay outside the gene matches. The CDR3 has 19 amino acids. The V gene's germline CDR1 is SGHAT and CDR2 FQNNGV.

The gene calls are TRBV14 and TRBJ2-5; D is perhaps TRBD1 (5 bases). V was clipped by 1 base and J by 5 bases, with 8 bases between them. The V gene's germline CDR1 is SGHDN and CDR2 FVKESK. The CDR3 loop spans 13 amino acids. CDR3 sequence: CASSQAGSETQYF. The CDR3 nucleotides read TGTGCCAGCAGCCAAGCAGGGTCCGAGACCCAGTACTTC.

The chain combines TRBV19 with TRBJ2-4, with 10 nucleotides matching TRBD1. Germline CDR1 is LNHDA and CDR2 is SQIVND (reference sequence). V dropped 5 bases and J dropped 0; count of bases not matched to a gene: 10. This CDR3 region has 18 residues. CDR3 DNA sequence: TGTGCCAGTAGTCCTTGGACAGGGGGGGACTTAGCCAAAAACATTCAGTACTTC. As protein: CASSPWTGGDLAKNIQYF.

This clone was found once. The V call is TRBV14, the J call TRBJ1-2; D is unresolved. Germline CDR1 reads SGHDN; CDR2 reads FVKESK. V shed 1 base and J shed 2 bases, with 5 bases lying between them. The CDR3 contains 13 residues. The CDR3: CASSQGQNYGYTF. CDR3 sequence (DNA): TGTGCCAGCAGCCAAGGACAAAACTATGGCTACACCTTC.

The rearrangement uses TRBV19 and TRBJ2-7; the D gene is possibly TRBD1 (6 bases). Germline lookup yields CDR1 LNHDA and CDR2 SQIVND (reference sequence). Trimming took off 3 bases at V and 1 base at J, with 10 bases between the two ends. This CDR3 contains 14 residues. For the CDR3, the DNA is TGTGCCAGTAGTATTCTCGGACAGTCCTACGAGCAGTACTTC. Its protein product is CASSILGQSYEQYF.

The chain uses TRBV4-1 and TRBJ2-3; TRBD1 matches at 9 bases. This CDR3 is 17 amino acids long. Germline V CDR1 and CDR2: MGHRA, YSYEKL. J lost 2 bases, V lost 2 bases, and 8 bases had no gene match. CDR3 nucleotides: TGCGCCAGCAGCCAAAACCCCGGGACAGGGATCACAGATACGCAGTATTTT. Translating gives CASSQNPGTGITDTQYF.

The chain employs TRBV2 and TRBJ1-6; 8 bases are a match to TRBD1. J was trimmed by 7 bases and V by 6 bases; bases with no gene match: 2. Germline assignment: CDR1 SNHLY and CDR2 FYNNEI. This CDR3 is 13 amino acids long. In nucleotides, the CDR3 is TGTGCCAGCAGAGGACAGGGAAATTCACCCCTCCACTTT. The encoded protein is CASRGQGNSPLHF.